The next 25 T cell receptor beta chains were all read from a single sample in a study of T-cell reconstitution after alpha-beta-depleted transplantation in children. Molecular barcoding with unique molecular identifiers was used for the TCRbeta library. TCRdb recomputed calls from the PCR reads with MiXCR, one row per CDR3 protein. Of 350,000 to 400,000 distinct CDR3 sequences in the sample, about 14% were seen once. Sample: PBMCs, taken from the stem cell graft. The receptors shown here come from a human donor who donated a stem cell graft to a child with Fanconi anemia.

At least ten counts were recorded for this clonotype. The chain couples TRBV4-3 to TRBJ1-5, with a weak D call TRBD1 (5 bases). The CDR3 consists of 15 residues. The germline V gene encodes CDR1 LGHNA and CDR2 YSLEER. V gave up 0 bases and J gave up 3 bases, with 9 bases separating them. DNA of the CDR3: TGCGCCAGCAGCCAAGATAGGGGTGCCAATCAGCCCCAGCATTTT. Translated, it gives CASSQDRGANQPQHF.

This clonotype was detected ten times or more. CDR3 in DNA: TGTGCCAGCCACTCAGTAGGTGAGCAGTTCTTC. Translating gives CASHSVGEQFF. The chain links TRBV12-3 or TRBV12-4 to TRBJ2-1; D is unclear. Trimming stripped 8 bases from V and 9 bases from J, with 11 bases between. This CDR3 is built from 11 residues.

The gene calls are TRBV6-5 and TRBJ2-1, with 7 positions matching TRBD2. V dropped 0 bases and J dropped 16; count of bases not matched to a gene: 9. The CDR3 loop spans 13 amino acids. The germline gives CDR1 MNHEY, CDR2 SVGAGI. CDR3 sequence: CASSYSGEGWKFF. The CDR3 DNA follows: TGTGCCAGCAGTTACTCAGGGGAGGGATGGAAATTCTTC.

V and J are TRBV20-1 and TRBJ2-1, with TRBD2 identical over 10 bases. Germline V CDR1 and CDR2: DFQATT, SNEGSKA (reference sequence). V was pared by 0 bases and J by 0 bases, with 11 bases of the junction left unmatched. CDR3 length: 19 residues. CDR3 DNA: TGCAGTGCTAGAGATTTGGGTAGCGGGGGGCACAGCTCCTACAATGAGCAGTTCTTC. Encoded protein: CSARDLGSGGHSSYNEQFF.

This clonotype was detected a few times. The chain recombines TRBV7-2 with TRBJ2-5; a possible D gene is TRBD1 (7 bases). The germline V gene has CDR1 SGHTA and CDR2 FQGNSA. The V end lost 4 bases, the J end lost 5 bases, and 14 bases lay between the germline ends. The CDR3 loop spans 14 amino acids. CDR3 bases: TGTGCCAGCAGCTCCAGGGGGGTGGTGGAGACCCAGTACTTC. Protein product: CASSSRGVVETQYF.

This clonotype occurred a few times. This chain connects TRBV7-9 to TRBJ1-5; D uncertain. The CDR3 runs to 14 residues. Trimming pared 1 base from V and 3 bases from J, leaving 7 bases between. Looked up from germline, CDR1 is SEHNR and CDR2 is FQNEAQ (reference sequence). The CDR3 DNA follows: TGTGCCAGCAGCTTAGTGGGCATCAATCAGCCCCAGCATTTT. Translating gives CASSLVGINQPQHF.

The CDR3 region is CASSVVRGIEQYF. The CDR3 coding sequence is TGTGCCAGCAGTGTGGTGCGAGGGATCGAGCAGTACTTC. This chain joins TRBV6-1 and TRBJ2-7; weak D call: TRBD2 (5 bases). V was shortened by 4 bases and J by 6 bases, with 13 bases between the two germline ends. This CDR3 contains 13 residues. Germline-derived CDR1 and CDR2 are MNHNS and SASEGT.

This clonotype was observed at least ten times. This rearrangement joins TRBV7-9 to TRBJ2-3; D not certain. V was shortened by 2 bases and J by 4 bases, with 7 bases between the two germline ends. The CDR3 sequence is 13 residues long. Germline CDR1 reads SEHNR; CDR2 reads FQNEAQ (reference sequence). Here the CDR3 reads CASSLSIADTQYF. In nucleotides, the CDR3 is TGTGCCAGCAGCTTAAGTATTGCAGATACGCAGTATTTT.

The table lists this clonotype with many counts. V and J are TRBV6-5 and TRBJ1-2; 8 nucleotides line up with TRBD1. The germline V gene has CDR1 MNHEY and CDR2 SVGAGI. V was pared by 6 bases and J by 7 bases, with 10 bases of the junction left unmatched. The CDR3 contains 14 residues. CDR3 DNA: TGTGCCAGCAGAAGAGGACAGGGAGCGTTTGGCTACACCTTC. Its protein is CASRRGQGAFGYTF.

This clonotype has at least ten counts. The CDR3 region is CASSDRAGNTIYF. The CDR3, as DNA: TGTGCCAGCAGCGACAGGGCTGGAAACACCATATATTTT. V is TRBV6-1 and J is TRBJ1-3; the match to TRBD1 covers 7 bases. Trimming took 6 bases from V and 2 from J; bases not matched to a gene: 1. Germline V CDR1 and CDR2: MNHNS, SASEGT. The CDR3 has 13 residues.

This clonotype appeared many times. The chain combines TRBV10-3 with TRBJ2-5; D remains unclear. This CDR3 comprises 14 residues. Germline V gene lookup returns CDR1 ENHRY and CDR2 SYGVKD. V lost 2 bases to trimming and J lost 4 bases, with 11 bases between them. As DNA, the CDR3 is TGTGCCATCAGTGAGACATCTACGCCAGAGACCCAGTACTTC. This gives the protein CAISETSTPETQYF.

The V gene is TRBV10-3, the J gene TRBJ1-1; 7 bases agree with TRBD1. The V gene's germline CDR1 is ENHRY and CDR2 SYGVKD. The J segment lost 4 bases and the V segment lost 4 bases, leaving 9 bases of the junction unmatched. This CDR3 region has 15 residues. The CDR3 DNA reads TGTGCCATCAGTGGAAACAGGGGAGTTAGCACTGAAGCTTTCTTT. It specifies CAISGNRGVSTEAFF.

The sample holds many counts of this clonotype. The V call is TRBV7-2, the J call TRBJ1-1; 8 bases agree with TRBD1. This CDR3 spans 13 amino acids. Losses at the gene ends were 6 bases for V and 4 bases for J; bases not matched to a gene: 4. Per germline, CDR1 SGHTA and CDR2 FQGNSA. Here the CDR3 reads CASRRRGRTEAFF. In DNA form, the CDR3 reads TGTGCCAGCAGACGCAGGGGGCGCACTGAAGCTTTCTTT.

This clonotype came up many times. V and J are TRBV20-1 and TRBJ2-3, with D possibly being TRBD2 (5 bases). The germline V gene encodes CDR1 DFQATT and CDR2 SNEGSKA (reference sequence). The CDR3 consists of 18 residues. V dropped 0 bases and J dropped 0 bases, with 19 bases sitting between them. The CDR3 DNA reads as TGCAGTGCTAGAGATTCGGGGATGGTGCGGAAAAGCACAGATACGCAGTATTTT. Residues: CSARDSGMVRKSTDTQYF.

The chain combines TRBV28 with TRBJ1-1, with D perhaps matching TRBD1 (6 bases). CDR1 MDHEN and CDR2 SYDVKM come from the germline V gene. Trimming took off 6 bases at V and 1 base at J, with 15 bases between the two ends. The CDR3 contains 15 residues. CDR3 sequence reads: CASSQAGAKNTEAFF. As DNA, the CDR3 is TGTGCCAGCAGCCAAGCAGGGGCGAAGAACACTGAAGCTTTCTTT.

This clonotype was found many times. V and J are TRBV30 and TRBJ2-1; D remains ambiguous. The CDR3 contains 14 residues. Per germline, CDR1 GTSNPN and CDR2 SVGIG (reference sequence). V was trimmed by 7 bases and J by 1 base, leaving 14 bases between them. CDR3 DNA: TGTGCCTCCTCTAGGCGCAGGTCCTACAATGAGCAGTTCTTC. This sequence encodes CASSRRRSYNEQFF. Complete variable domain (other parts from reference TRBV30 and TRBJ2-1): SQTIHQWPATLVQPVGSPLSLECTVEGTSNPNLYWYRQAAGRGLQLLFYSVGIGQISSEVPQNLSASRPQDRQFILSSKKLLLSDSGFYLCASSRRRSYNEQFFGPGTRLTVL.

The chain is built from TRBV7-8 and TRBJ2-1; 7 nucleotides agree with TRBD1. The CDR3 covers 14 residues. J gave up 2 bases and V 5 bases, and 3 bases lay outside the gene matches. Germline V CDR1 and CDR2: SGHVS, FQNEAQ. The CDR3 protein is CASSPQGAYNEQFF. In nucleotides, the CDR3 is TGTGCCAGCAGCCCTCAGGGGGCCTACAATGAGCAGTTCTTC.

This clonotype was detected ten times or more. The J gene is TRBJ2-7, the V gene TRBV12-3 or TRBV12-4, with D hard to call. V shed 1 base and J shed 1 base, with 5 bases lying between them. This CDR3 has 13 amino acids. The CDR3 DNA reads as TGTGCCAGCAGTTTAGGTATTTCCTACGAGCAGTACTTC. Protein product: CASSLGISYEQYF.

Many counts were recorded for this clonotype. This sequence joins TRBV20-1 and TRBJ1-6; D gene ambiguous. The CDR3 extends over 15 amino acids. CDR1 DFQATT and CDR2 SNEGSKA come from the germline V gene (reference sequence). V dropped 4 bases and J dropped 0 bases, with 10 bases sitting between them. The CDR3 here is CSATAISSYNSPLHF. CDR3 sequence (DNA): TGCAGTGCTACAGCCATCAGCTCCTATAATTCACCCCTCCACTTT.

This clonotype was recorded a few times. This chain connects TRBV5-6 to TRBJ1-4; TRBD1 might be the D (5 bases). Per the germline V gene, CDR1 is SGHDT and CDR2 is YYEEEE. CDR3 size: 14 residues. V gave up 4 bases and J gave up 6 bases, with 13 bases separating them. CDR3 DNA: TGTGCCAGCAGCGAAGGGACTTTGGATGAAAAACTGTTTTTT. This translates into CASSEGTLDEKLFF.

This clonotype was recorded at least ten times. The gene calls are TRBV7-9 and TRBJ2-7, with D possibly TRBD1 on 6 matching bases. Trimming took off 8 bases at V and 4 bases at J, with 15 bases between the two ends. Looked up from germline, CDR1 is SEHNR and CDR2 is FQNEAQ (reference sequence). The CDR3 runs to 13 residues. The CDR3 sequence is CASGPLQGYEQYF. The CDR3, as DNA: TGTGCCAGCGGACCCCTACAGGGTTACGAGCAGTACTTC.

There are a few counts of this clonotype. The rearrangement uses TRBV5-1 and TRBJ2-7, with 8 bases matching TRBD1. The trim removed 1 base at V and 6 bases at J, leaving 9 bases unmatched. The CDR3 runs to 15 residues. Germline V lookup: CDR1 SGHRS, CDR2 YFSETQ. Here the CDR3 reads CASSLSQGAMGEQYF. For the CDR3, the DNA is TGCGCCAGCAGCTTGTCTCAGGGGGCGATGGGCGAGCAGTACTTC.

This clonotype was seen many times. This chain uses TRBV28 with TRBJ2-2; the match to TRBD1 covers 9 bases. J lost 7 bases, V lost 5 bases, and 8 bases had no gene match. This CDR3 comprises 15 residues. The germline V gene encodes CDR1 MDHEN and CDR2 SYDVKM. CDR3 coding DNA: TGTGCCAGCAGTACAGCCGGGACAGGGAACGGGGAGCTGTTTTTT. It codes for CASSTAGTGNGELFF.

The J gene is TRBJ2-1, the V gene TRBV7-2, with D perhaps matching TRBD1 (5 bases). V lost 5 bases, J lost 8 bases, and 16 bases lay in between. The CDR3 is 14 amino acids. Germline V gives CDR1 SGHTA, CDR2 FQGNSA. This chain's CDR3 is CASSVGHTRDEQFF. The CDR3 nucleotides read TGTGCCAGCAGCGTCGGACACACCCGGGATGAGCAGTTCTTC.

A word on this clonotype: Compared with germline, one end of the junction differs, possibly owing to a read error. This sequence joins TRBV20-1 and TRBJ1-1, with TRBD1 as a possible D gene (6 bases). The germline V gene encodes CDR1 DFQATT and CDR2 SNEGSKA (reference sequence). This CDR3 spans 16 amino acids. The chain's CDR3 is CCARAWRQAMNTEAFF. The CDR3 coding sequence is TGCTGTGCTAGAGCTTGGAGACAGGCGATGAACACTGAAGCTTTCTTT.